The clone carrying this TCR beta chain was picked up many times. Its specificity is not known. The data are from a study of identical twins. Study observations and caveats: Part of the zero-insertion signal could reflect confounding by invariant MAIT and iNKT cells. Insertions ran lower in abundant cord blood beta clonotypes, though not in memory repertoires.

Unmatched junction bases numbered 11, after V lost 6 bases and J lost 13 bases. Germline loops: CDR1 SGHVT, CDR2 SQSDAQ. The CDR3 extends over 12 amino acids. Template switching introduced a universal primer site, and the cDNA bore unique molecular identifiers. Via MiXCR, TCRdb re-called the 5' RACE reads, giving one row per CDR3 protein. Of roughly 710,000 distinct CDR3 sequences listed, over 5% are singletons. The chain recombines TRBV7-4 with TRBJ2-7; TRBD2 matches at 8 bases. This clonotype originated in a man aged 18 to 29 in good health. Material for sequencing was naive T cells sorted from blood. CDR3 region: CASRRIKAGDYV. The DNA for the CDR3 is TGTGCCAGCAGACGGATTAAAGCGGGAGACTACGTC.